This T cell receptor beta chain was obtained from a study of cytomegalovirus exposure and HLA in healthy donors. The data were produced by immunoSEQ multiplex PCR, yet TCRdb's version contains in-frame clones alone and is incomplete. The table records roughly 56,000 clones, roughly 93% of them present only once. With respect to this clone: The antigen is unknown.

This CDR3 is built from 16 residues. The germline V gene has CDR1 LGHNA and CDR2 YSLEER. Trimming took off 1 base at V and 7 bases at J, with 17 bases between the two ends. Study-wide points: Most TCR sequences were rare, but some public TCRs occurred in many donors. The study designated 150 or so TCR beta chains cytomegalovirus-associated.

This receptor was taken from a woman aged 18-35 years in good health and CMV-seropositive. This chain uses TRBV4-3 with TRBJ2-1; tentatively, D is TRBD2 (6 bases). Source material: PBMCs. CDR3 DNA: TGCGCCAGCAGCCAAGCAGCGGCCGCGGCGGGGAATGAGCAGTTCTTC. Protein: CASSQAAAAAGNEQFF.